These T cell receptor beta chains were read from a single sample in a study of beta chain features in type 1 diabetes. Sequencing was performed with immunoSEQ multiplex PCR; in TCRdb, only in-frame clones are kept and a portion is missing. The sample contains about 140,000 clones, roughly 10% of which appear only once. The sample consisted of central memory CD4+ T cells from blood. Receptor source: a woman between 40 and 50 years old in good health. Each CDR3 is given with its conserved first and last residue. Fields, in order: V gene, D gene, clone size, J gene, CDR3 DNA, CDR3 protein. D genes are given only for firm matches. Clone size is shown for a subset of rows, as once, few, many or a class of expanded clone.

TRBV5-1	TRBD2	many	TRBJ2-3	TGCGCCAGCGCCGCCGGGGGGGCATCAGATACGCAGTATTTT	CASAAGGASDTQYF
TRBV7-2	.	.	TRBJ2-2	TGTGCCAGCAGCTTTTTTCAGTCCGGGGAGCTGTTTTTT	CASSFFQSGELFF
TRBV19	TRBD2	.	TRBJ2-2	TGTGCCAGTAGAGATGACCGGGGGGGGACCGGGGAGCTGTTTTTT	CASRDDRGGTGELFF
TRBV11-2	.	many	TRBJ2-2	TGTGCCAGCAGCGGCGGGGCAGGGCTTTGGACCGGGGAGCTGTTTTTT	CASSGGAGLWTGELFF
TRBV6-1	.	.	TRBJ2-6	TGTGCCACCGGGGTCTCTGGGGCCAACGTCCTGACTTTC	CATGVSGANVLTF
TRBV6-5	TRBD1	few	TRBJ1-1	TGTGCCAGCAGCCCCGGGACAGGAGCTTTCTTT	CASSPGTGAFF
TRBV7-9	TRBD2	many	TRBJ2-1	TGTGCCAGCAGTCTTAGCGGGGGGGGAGGACACAATGAGCAGTTCTTC	CASSLSGGGGHNEQFF
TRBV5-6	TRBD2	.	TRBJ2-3	TGTGCCAGCAGCTTACTAGCGGGGGATACAGATACGCAGTATTTT	CASSLLAGDTDTQYF
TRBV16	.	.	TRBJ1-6	TGTGCCAGCAGCCTACAGGGCGTTGGGAATTCACCCCTCCACTTT	CASSLQGVGNSPLHF
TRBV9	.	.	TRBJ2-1	TGTGCCAGCAGCGTAGCGAATATGGGCAGGCGGGACAATGAGCAGTTCTTC	CASSVANMGRRDNEQFF
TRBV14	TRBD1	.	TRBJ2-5	TGTGCCAGCAGCCACCTACAGGGGACAGAGACCCAGTACTTC	CASSHLQGTETQYF
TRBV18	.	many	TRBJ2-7	TGTGCCAGCTTCCAGGAGGAGTACTTC	CASFQEEYF
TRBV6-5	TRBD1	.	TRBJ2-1	TGTGCCAGCAGTGGTCTCAGGGGGAGCAATGAGCAGTTCTTC	CASSGLRGSNEQFF
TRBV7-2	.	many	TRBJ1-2	TGTGCCAGCAGCTTAAGTAGTCAGGATCGCTATGGCTACACCTTC	CASSLSSQDRYGYTF
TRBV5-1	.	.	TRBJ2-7	TGCGCCAGCAGCTCCCAACTCGACAGCCATAGCTCCTACGAGCAGTACTTC	CASSSQLDSHSSYEQYF
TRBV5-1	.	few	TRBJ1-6	TGCGCCAGCAGCTTGGACGAGGGTTCCTATAATTCACCCCTCCACTTT	CASSLDEGSYNSPLHF
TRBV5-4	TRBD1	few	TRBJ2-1	TGTGCCAGCAGCCCGACAGGGGGATACAATGAGCAGTTCTTC	CASSPTGGYNEQFF
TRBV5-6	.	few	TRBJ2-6	TGTGCCAGCAGACAGGAGGGGGCGGCTGGGGCCAACGTCCTGACTTTC	CASRQEGAAGANVLTF
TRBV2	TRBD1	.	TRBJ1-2	TGTGCCAGCAGCTTCGACAGGGGCCCACTCACCTTC	CASSFDRGPLTF
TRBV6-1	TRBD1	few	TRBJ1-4	TGTGCCAGCAGGCGGACAGGGGCGCTTAATGAAAAACTGTTTTTT	CASRRTGALNEKLFF
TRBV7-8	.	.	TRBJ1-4	TGTGCCAGCAGACAAAGGGGGTATGAAAAACTGTTTTTT	CASRQRGYEKLFF
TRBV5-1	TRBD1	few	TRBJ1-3	TGCGCCAGCAGCGAAGGACAGGGCACTGGAAACACCATATATTTT	CASSEGQGTGNTIYF
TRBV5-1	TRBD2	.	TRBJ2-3	TGCGCCAGCAGCTTGGAGGGCGGGGGGAGCACAGATACGCAGTATTTT	CASSLEGGGSTDTQYF
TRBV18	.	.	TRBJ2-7	TGTGCCAGCTCAAGCCCCACTTTACAGGGAACCTACGAGCAGTACTTC	CASSSPTLQGTYEQYF
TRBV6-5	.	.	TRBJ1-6	TGTGCCAGCAGTTACCCCTACTCACCCCTCCACTTT	CASSYPYSPLHF
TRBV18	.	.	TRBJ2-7	TGTGCCAGCTCACCATCCGGGGGAATCGAGCAGTACTTC	CASSPSGGIEQYF
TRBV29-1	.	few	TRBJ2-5	TGCAGCGTTGGGGGCAGGGCGAGGTACCAAGAGACCCAGTACTTC	CSVGGRARYQETQYF
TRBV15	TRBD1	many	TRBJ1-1	TGTGCCACCAGATACAATACAGGGGGCAACACTGAAGCTTTCTTT	CATRYNTGGNTEAFF
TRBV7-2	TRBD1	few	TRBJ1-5	TGTGCCAGCAGCCCCCCGGGACAGAGCAATCAGCCCCAGCATTTT	CASSPPGQSNQPQHF
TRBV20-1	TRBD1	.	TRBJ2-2	TGCAGTGCGGAACAGGGGAATCGGCTGTTTTTT	CSAEQGNRLFF
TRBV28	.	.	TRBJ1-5	TGTGCCAGCAGTTTGCTCCTGGCGCCCCAGCATTTT	CASSLLLAPQHF
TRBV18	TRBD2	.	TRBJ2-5	TGTGCCAGCTCACCAAGACTAGCGGAGACCCAGTACTTC	CASSPRLAETQYF
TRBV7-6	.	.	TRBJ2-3	TGTGCCAGCAGCTTACTCGTCGGAGATACGCAGTATTTT	CASSLLVGDTQYF
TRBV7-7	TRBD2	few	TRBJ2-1	TGTGCTAGCAGCCTCACGGGGGGGGAATTCAATGAGCAGTTCTTC	CASSLTGGEFNEQFF
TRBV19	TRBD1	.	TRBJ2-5	TGTGCCAGTAGTATAGGGCAGGGGGCGTCTTCAGAGACCCAGTACTTC	CASSIGQGASSETQYF
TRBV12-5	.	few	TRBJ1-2	TGTGCTAGTGGTTTGGTACAATTAAGGACAGGCTACACCTTC	CASGLVQLRTGYTF
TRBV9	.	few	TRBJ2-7	TGTGCCAGCAGCGTAGCTGGGGGCCCAGCCTACGAGCAGTACTTC	CASSVAGGPAYEQYF
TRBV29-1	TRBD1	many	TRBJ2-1	TGCAGCGTCTCGACAGGGAGAAACTACAATGAGCAGTTCTTC	CSVSTGRNYNEQFF
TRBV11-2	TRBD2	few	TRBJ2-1	TGTGCCAGCAGCTTACGGACTAGCACCTTTAAGGTCGATGAGCAGTTCTTC	CASSLRTSTFKVDEQFF
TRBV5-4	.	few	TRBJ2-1	TGTGCCAGCGGCGACAGGCGCAGCGATGAGCAGTTCTTC	CASGDRRSDEQFF
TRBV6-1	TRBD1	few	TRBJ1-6	TGTGCCAGCAGTCGGGACAGACTAAATTCACCCCTCCACTTT	CASSRDRLNSPLHF
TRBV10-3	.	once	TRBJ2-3	TGTGCCAGCAGTCCCCCGCGGAGGCTGAGCACAGATACGCAGTATTTT	CASSPPRRLSTDTQYF